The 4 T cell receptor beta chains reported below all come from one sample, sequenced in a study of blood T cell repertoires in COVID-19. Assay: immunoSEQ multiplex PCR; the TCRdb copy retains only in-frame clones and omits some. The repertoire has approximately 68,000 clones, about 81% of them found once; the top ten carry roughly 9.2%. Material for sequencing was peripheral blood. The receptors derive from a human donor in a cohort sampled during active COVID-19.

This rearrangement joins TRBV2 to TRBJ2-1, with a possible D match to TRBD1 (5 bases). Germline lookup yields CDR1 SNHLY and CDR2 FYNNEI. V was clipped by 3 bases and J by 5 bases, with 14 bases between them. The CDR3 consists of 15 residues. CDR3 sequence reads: CASSDQGRTNNEQFF. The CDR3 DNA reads TGTGCCAGCAGTGATCAGGGTAGAACCAACAATGAGCAGTTCTTC.

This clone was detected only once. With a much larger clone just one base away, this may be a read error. The CDR3 region has the DNA TGTGCCAGCAGCTTGGTGGCAGGGTCCTACGAGCAGTACTTC. Amino acid sequence: CASSLVAGSYEQYF. The chain links TRBV5-5 to TRBJ2-7, with a possible D match to TRBD1 (5 bases). Germline V CDR1 and CDR2: SGHKS, YYEKEE (reference sequence). Between the trimmed V and J ends, which lost 0 bases and 1 base, there was a span of 8 bases. This CDR3 has 14 amino acids. The full variable domain, rest sourced from reference TRBV5-5 and TRBJ2-7, is DAGVTQSPTHLIKTRGQQVTLRCSPISGHKSVSWYQQVLGQGPQFIFQYYEKEERGRGNFPDRFSARQFPNYSSELNVNALLLGDSALYLCASSLVAGSYEQYFGPGTRLTVT.

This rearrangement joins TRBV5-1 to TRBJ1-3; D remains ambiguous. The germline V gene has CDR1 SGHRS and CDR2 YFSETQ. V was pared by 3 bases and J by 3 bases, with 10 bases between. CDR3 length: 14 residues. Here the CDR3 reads CASSSGLVGNTIYF. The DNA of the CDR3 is TGCGCCAGCAGCTCAGGTCTGGTTGGAAACACCATATATTTT.

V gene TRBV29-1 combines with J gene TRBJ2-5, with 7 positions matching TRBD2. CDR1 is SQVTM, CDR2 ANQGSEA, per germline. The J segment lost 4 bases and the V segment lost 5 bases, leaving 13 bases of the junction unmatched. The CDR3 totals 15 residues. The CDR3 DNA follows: TGCAGCGTTTTTGAGTTGCCGGGAGGAGGAGAGACCCAGTACTTC. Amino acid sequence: CSVFELPGGGETQYF.